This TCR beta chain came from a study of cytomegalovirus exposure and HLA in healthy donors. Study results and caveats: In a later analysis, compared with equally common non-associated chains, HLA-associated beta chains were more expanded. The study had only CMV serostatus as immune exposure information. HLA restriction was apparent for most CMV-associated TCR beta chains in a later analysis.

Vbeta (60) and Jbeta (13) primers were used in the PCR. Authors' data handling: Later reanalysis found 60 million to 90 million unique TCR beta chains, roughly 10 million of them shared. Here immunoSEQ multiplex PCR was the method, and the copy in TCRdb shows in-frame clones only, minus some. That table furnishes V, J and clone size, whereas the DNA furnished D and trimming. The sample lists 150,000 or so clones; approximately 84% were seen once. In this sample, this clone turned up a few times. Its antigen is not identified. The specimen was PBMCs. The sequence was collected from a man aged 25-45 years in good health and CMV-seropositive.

The CDR3 sequence is CASSLQGYANEKLFF. The CDR3 bases are TGTGCCAGCAGTCTACAGGGGTATGCTAATGAAAAACTGTTTTTT. This sequence joins TRBV2 and TRBJ1-4; 7 bases agree with TRBD1. Per germline, CDR1 SNHLY and CDR2 FYNNEI. With V trimmed by 5 bases and J by 3 bases, 6 bases remained unmatched. The CDR3 runs 15 residues.